These 15 T cell receptor beta chains were sequenced from one sample in a study of glioma-infiltrating T cells. TCR alpha and beta CDR3 regions were amplified from RNA using iRepertoire nested multiplex PCR. TCRdb fed the multiplex PCR reads into MiXCR, producing one record per CDR3 protein. The data contain more than 350,000 distinct CDR3 sequences, roughly two fifths of them singletons. The sequenced sample was glioma tissue, nonneoplastic brain tissue, or PBMCs (not recorded which). The source is a human donor with low-grade glioma or glioblastoma, undergoing nonglioma brain surgery, or in good health (not recorded which).

This clonotype was seen a few times. The chain combines TRBV7-2 with TRBJ1-1; unclear D gene. The ends were cut back, 2 bases at V and 4 bases at J, with 11 bases in the middle. This CDR3 is built from 14 residues. The germline V gene has CDR1 SGHTA and CDR2 FQGNSA. The CDR3 is CASSLRNGGTEAFF. CDR3 nucleotide sequence: TGTGCCAGCAGCTTACGAAACGGAGGCACTGAAGCTTTCTTT.

The chain combines TRBV28 with TRBJ1-2; 10 nucleotides agree with TRBD1. Unmatched junction bases numbered 9, after V lost 6 bases and J lost 2 bases. Per germline, CDR1 MDHEN and CDR2 SYDVKM. This CDR3 region has 16 residues. The DNA of the CDR3 is TGTGCCAGCAGCCTCCCCCGACAGGGGGCGAACTATGGCTACACCTTC. The encoded protein is CASSLPRQGANYGYTF.

This clonotype was detected many times. The rearrangement joins TRBV15 to TRBJ2-3; D is perhaps TRBD2 (6 bases). Germline-derived CDR1 and CDR2 are LNHNV and YYDKDF (reference sequence). CDR3 length: 19 amino acids. Trimming stripped 0 bases from V and 0 bases from J, with 19 bases between. This CDR3 is CATSRDTPLRAGSTDTQYF. DNA of the CDR3: TGTGCCACCAGCAGAGACACTCCCCTCCGAGCGGGTAGCACAGATACGCAGTATTTT.

This clonotype was seen a handful of times. The chain couples TRBV27 to TRBJ2-1, with 9 bases identical to TRBD1. The J segment lost 15 bases and the V segment lost 5 bases, leaving 8 bases of the junction unmatched. The CDR3 consists of 12 residues. Germline V gives CDR1 MNHEY, CDR2 SMNVEV (reference sequence). The DNA for the CDR3 is TGTGCCAGCAGTCTCGGACAGGGGCTTTGGTTCTTC. Encoded protein: CASSLGQGLWFF.

This clonotype was observed a handful of times. V gene TRBV20-1 combines with J gene TRBJ2-2; D is perhaps TRBD2 (6 bases). Germline-derived CDR1 and CDR2 are DFQATT and SNEGSKA (reference sequence). The CDR3 totals 13 residues. V lost 6 bases and J 3 bases, leaving 11 bases between the germline ends. In nucleotides, the CDR3 is TGCAGTGCGGCGGACTATGACACCGGGGAGCTGTTTTTT. The encoded protein is CSAADYDTGELFF.

This clonotype was recorded a few times. The genes are TRBV5-4 and TRBJ2-1, with TRBD2 as a possible D gene (5 bases). The germline V and J ends were trimmed by 1 base and 8 bases, with 13 bases remaining between them. CDR3 length equals 14 residues. Germline CDR1 SGHNT, CDR2 YYREEE (reference sequence). CDR3 in amino acids: CASSLKSIGDEQFF. CDR3 DNA: TGTGCCAGCAGCTTGAAATCTATCGGGGATGAGCAGTTCTTC.

This clonotype was picked up a small number of times. This chain joins TRBV7-3 and TRBJ2-3; no clear D. Trimming took 5 bases from V and 5 from J, leaving 11 bases between them. Per the germline V gene, CDR1 is SGHTA and CDR2 is FQGTGA. This CDR3 is built from 13 residues. The CDR3 DNA follows: TGTGCCAGCAGCCAACCACCGCGAGATACGCAGTATTTT. This codes for CASSQPPRDTQYF. Based on the CDR3 plus reference TRBV7-3 and TRBJ2-3, the full variable domain is GAGVSQTPSNKVTEKGKYVELRCDPISGHTALYWYRQSLGQGPEFLIYFQGTGAADDSGLPNDRFFAVRPEGSVSTLKIQRTERGDSAVYLCASSQPPRDTQYFGPGTRLTVL.

The sample holds many counts of this clonotype. J is TRBJ2-3 and V is TRBV7-2; tentative D call: TRBD2 (5 bases). Germline V gene sequence: CDR1 SGHTA, CDR2 FQGNSA. Trimming cost V 5 bases and J 2 bases, with 11 bases left between them. This CDR3 is built from 14 residues. The CDR3 reads CASSASPLTDTQYF. CDR3 DNA sequence: TGTGCCAGCAGCGCTAGCCCACTCACAGATACGCAGTATTTT. The full variable domain, completed using reference TRBV7-2 and TRBJ2-3, is GAGVSQSPSNKVTEKGKDVELRCDPISGHTALYWYRQSLGQGLEFLIYFQGNSAPDKSGLPSDRFSAERTGGSVSTLTIQRTQQEDSAVYLCASSASPLTDTQYFGPGTRLTVL.

The rearrangement joins TRBV7-9 to TRBJ2-1; TRBD2 agrees at 8 bases. The CDR3 is made up of 15 amino acids. Germline CDR1 reads SEHNR; CDR2 reads FQNEAQ (reference sequence). After removal of 6 bases from V and 3 bases from J, the junction contained 7 bases not matched to a gene. This chain's CDR3 is CASSIGGVLYNEQFF. The CDR3 coding sequence is TGTGCCAGCAGTATCGGGGGGGTCCTCTACAATGAGCAGTTCTTC.

This chain uses TRBV11-2 with TRBJ2-1, with 9 bases that match TRBD1. Germline CDR1 reads SGHAT; CDR2 reads FQNNGV. Losses at the gene ends were 4 bases for V and 1 base for J; bases not matched to a gene: 8. CDR3 length: 17 amino acids. DNA for the CDR3: TGTGCCAGCAGCTGGCCAAGGACAGGGGTTTCCTACAATGAGCAGTTCTTC. Translation gives CASSWPRTGVSYNEQFF.

This clonotype was found many times. V usage is TRBV6-1 and J usage is TRBJ1-2; D unclear. Trimming removed 11 bases from V and 4 bases from J, with 8 bases in between. The CDR3 sequence is 10 residues long. Germline loops: CDR1 MNHNS, CDR2 SASEGT. CDR3 sequence (DNA): TGTGCCGGAGGAGTCTATGGCTACACCTTC. Translation gives CAGGVYGYTF.

Turning to this clonotype: A much larger clone differs from this one at a single base, so this may be a read error. The CDR3 DNA reads TGTGCCAGCAGTTACGTACAGGGTATTTACAATGAGCAGTCCTTC. Its protein product is CASSYVQGIYNEQSF. This chain uses TRBV6-2 or TRBV6-3 with TRBJ2-1; D is possibly TRBD1 (6 bases). CDR1 is MNHEY, CDR2 SVGEGT, per germline. The CDR3 length is 15 residues.

This sequence joins TRBV29-1 and TRBJ2-3; TRBD1 agrees at 8 bases. Unmatched junction bases numbered 6, after V lost 4 bases and J lost 0 bases. Germline lookup yields CDR1 SQVTM and CDR2 ANQGSEA. This CDR3 is built from 15 residues. The CDR3 loop reads CSVARTGRSTDTQYF. CDR3 coding DNA: TGCAGCGTTGCTAGGACAGGGAGGAGCACAGATACGCAGTATTTT.

This clonotype was observed a few times. This rearrangement joins TRBV28 to TRBJ2-3, with D unresolved. Per the germline V gene, CDR1 is MDHEN and CDR2 is SYDVKM. This CDR3 has 14 residues. The germline V and J ends were trimmed by 6 bases and 2 bases, with 12 bases remaining between them. The CDR3 bases are TGTGCCAGCAGCCTGGTCGGGTACACAGATACGCAGTATTTT. Its protein product is CASSLVGYTDTQYF.

There are a few counts of this clonotype. This chain uses TRBV6-1 with TRBJ1-2; 7 bases are shared with TRBD1. Germline CDR1 is MNHNS and CDR2 is SASEGT. The CDR3 has 13 amino acids. Unmatched junction bases numbered 5, after V lost 6 bases and J lost 4 bases. CDR3 bases: TGTGCCAGCAGCCCGGGACAGTTCTATGGCTACACCTTC. As protein: CASSPGQFYGYTF.